Listed below are T cell receptor beta chains from one sample, sequenced in a study of blood T cells in healthy people across ages. TCRdb re-derived calls from the 5' RACE reads in MiXCR, one entry per CDR3 protein. The sample holds under 2 million distinct CDR3 sequences, approximately 32% seen once. Material: blood. The source is a woman aged 25 to 39 in good health. Each CDR3 is given with its conserved first and last residue. A D gene is named only where the DNA matches it firmly. Clone size, where shown, is once, few, many, or a class for clones that have expanded.

TRBJ2-1	-	TRBD2	TRBV4-2	CASSTAGEDEQFF	TGTGCCAGCAGCACAGCGGGGGAGGATGAGCAGTTCTTC
TRBJ1-1	-	TRBD1	TRBV9	CASSAGTGQVTEAFF	TGTGCCAGCAGCGCTGGGACAGGGCAGGTCACTGAAGCTTTCTTT
TRBJ1-4	-	TRBD1	TRBV27	CASRPTGNEKLFF	TGTGCCAGCAGACCGACAGGGAATGAAAAACTGTTTTTT
TRBJ2-2	few	-	TRBV29-1	CSVETPGPPDTGELFF	TGCAGCGTTGAGACACCGGGCCCTCCTGACACCGGGGAGCTGTTTTTT
TRBJ2-1	-	-	TRBV4-1	CASRGDPTKYNEQFF	TGCGCCAGCAGGGGGGACCCCACCAAATACAATGAGCAGTTCTTC
TRBJ2-1	few	TRBD2	TRBV5-1	CASSLVLAGHNEQFF	TGCGCCAGCAGCTTGGTTCTAGCGGGACACAATGAGCAGTTCTTC
TRBJ2-1	-	-	TRBV27	CASSDIGGLGIMVNEQFF	TGTGCCAGCAGTGATATAGGCGGGCTGGGGATAATGGTCAATGAGCAGTTCTTC
TRBJ1-2	-	TRBD1	TRBV6-5	CASSFSGTGDGYTF	TGTGCCAGCAGTTTCTCCGGGACAGGGGATGGCTACACCTTC
TRBJ2-1	many	-	TRBV4-1	CASSQDLVLYNEQFF	TGCGCCAGCAGCCAAGACCTAGTCCTATACAATGAGCAGTTCTTC
TRBJ2-3	-	TRBD2	TRBV11-1	CASSLGLAGAPAYF	TGTGCCAGCAGCCTAGGACTAGCGGGGGCCCCGGCGTATTTT
TRBJ2-1	-	TRBD2	TRBV7-9	CASGPGLGGGNEQFF	TGTGCCAGCGGCCCCGGACTAGGAGGAGGGAATGAGCAGTTCTTC
TRBJ2-3	-	TRBD2	TRBV27	CASSSYGRALGDTQYF	TGTGCCAGCAGTTCCTACGGGAGGGCCTTGGGGGATACGCAGTATTTT
TRBJ1-1	-	-	TRBV4-1	CASSPTPGNTEAFF	TGCGCCAGCAGCCCCACCCCAGGGAACACTGAAGCTTTCTTT
TRBJ2-7	-	TRBD2	TRBV9	CASSVSPSGGVEQYF	TGTGCCAGCAGCGTAAGCCCTAGCGGGGGCGTCGAGCAGTACTTC
TRBJ2-2	-	-	TRBV3-1	CASSQGGELFF	TGTGCCAGCAGCCAAGGTGGGGAGCTGTTTTTT
TRBJ2-1	-	TRBD2	TRBV5-6	CASSSLAAGGIEQFF	TGTGCCAGCAGCTCCCTCGCGGCGGGGGGAATTGAGCAGTTCTTC
TRBJ2-5	-	-	TRBV7-7	CASSSIVPGARVETQYF	TGTGCCAGCAGCTCCATAGTCCCCGGGGCCAGGGTCGAGACCCAGTACTTC
TRBJ1-6	-	TRBD1	TRBV3-1	CASSLGQGAISPLHF	TGTGCCAGCAGCCTCGGACAGGGGGCAATCTCACCCCTCCACTTT
TRBJ2-3	many	-	TRBV6-6	CAGRRDGTDTQYF	TGTGCCGGACGCAGGGACGGCACAGATACGCAGTATTTT
TRBJ2-2	-	TRBD2	TRBV7-3	CASSLQAGESTGELFF	TGTGCCAGCAGCTTACAAGCGGGGGAGAGCACCGGGGAGCTGTTTTTT
TRBJ1-6	-	TRBD1	TRBV20-1	CSARGQGMYYNSPLHF	TGCAGTGCTCGCGGACAGGGGATGTACTATAATTCACCCCTCCACTTT
TRBJ1-1	few	TRBD1	TRBV20-1	CSARDPRAGGTEAFF	TGCAGTGCTAGAGATCCCCGGGCAGGGGGCACTGAAGCTTTCTTT
TRBJ2-3	few	TRBD1	TRBV20-1	CSARGVAAGGIADTQYF	TGCAGTGCTAGAGGTGTCGCGGCAGGGGGTATCGCAGATACGCAGTATTTT
TRBJ1-4	few	TRBD1	TRBV12-3/TRBV12-4	CASSLGDRETNEKLFF	TGTGCCAGCAGTTTGGGCGACAGGGAAACTAATGAAAAACTGTTTTTT
TRBJ2-3	many	TRBD1	TRBV15	CATSRGQGSDTQYF	TGTGCCACCAGCAGGGGACAGGGGTCAGATACGCAGTATTTT
TRBJ2-2	-	-	TRBV6-1	CASGSLTGELFF	TGTGCCAGCGGCAGTCTGACCGGGGAGCTGTTTTTT
TRBJ1-2	-	TRBD1	TRBV2	CASRRQGIDYGYTF	TGTGCCAGCAGGAGACAGGGGATAGACTATGGCTACACCTTC
TRBJ2-3	-	TRBD2	TRBV7-2	CASKSGGRLEYF	TGTGCCAGCAAGTCCGGGGGGAGGTTGGAGTATTTT
TRBJ2-7	-	-	TRBV20-1	CSAATTSYEQYF	TGCAGTGCTGCGACAACCAGCTACGAGCAGTACTTC
TRBJ2-5	-	-	TRBV11-2	CASSLIGGSYQETQYF	TGTGCCAGCAGCTTAATCGGGGGCTCGTACCAAGAGACCCAGTACTTC
TRBJ2-3	-	-	TRBV9	CASSVDYYTDTQYF	TGTGCCAGCAGCGTAGACTACTACACAGATACGCAGTATTTT
TRBJ2-7	few	-	TRBV7-9	CASSSHGGEQYF	TGTGCCAGCTCGTCGCATGGGGGCGAGCAGTACTTC
TRBJ2-7	few	-	TRBV12-3/TRBV12-4	CASTLGGASVYEQYF	TGTGCCAGCACCCTAGGTGGGGCCTCCGTTTACGAGCAGTACTTC
TRBJ2-7	many	-	TRBV6-5	CASSVGGSTVEQYF	TGTGCCAGCAGCGTAGGGGGGTCTACGGTCGAGCAGTACTTC
TRBJ2-2	-	-	TRBV9	CASSDSDRSPNTGELFF	TGTGCCAGCAGCGACTCAGACAGAAGTCCGAACACCGGGGAGCTGTTTTTT
TRBJ1-6	-	-	TRBV12-3/TRBV12-4	CASSLGGTSSPLHF	TGTGCCAGCAGTTTAGGGGGGACAAGTTCACCACTCCACTTT
TRBJ2-3	few	-	TRBV7-3	CASSLSGELDTQYF	TGTGCCAGCAGCTTATCGGGAGAGCTAGATACGCAGTATTTT
TRBJ2-7	few	-	TRBV3-1	CASSLIGTSGAYEQYF	TGTGCCAGCAGCTTGATTGGGACCTCCGGTGCCTACGAGCAGTACTTC
TRBJ2-1	few	TRBD2	TRBV5-6	CASSPGGLGGEEQFF	TGTGCCAGCAGCCCCGGGGGATTGGGGGGGGAGGAGCAGTTCTTC
TRBJ2-7	-	TRBD1	TRBV6-1	CASTEDRGFYEQYF	TGTGCCAGCACAGAGGACAGGGGCTTCTACGAGCAGTACTTC
TRBJ1-2	-	-	TRBV6-7	CASSYSRTGGYTF	TGTGCCAGCAGTTACTCGAGGACGGGAGGCTACACCTTC
TRBJ2-7	-	-	TRBV20-1	CSAKRWGIRSYEQYF	TGCAGTGCCAAAAGATGGGGCATACGCTCCTACGAGCAGTACTTC
TRBJ2-1	-	TRBD2	TRBV5-1	CASSLVPSGGSGGYNEQFF	TGCGCCAGCAGCTTGGTCCCTAGCGGGGGGTCCGGAGGGTACAATGAGCAGTTCTTC
TRBJ2-7	few	TRBD2	TRBV5-5	CASSLVPSGREYEQYF	TGTGCCAGCAGCTTGGTACCTAGCGGGAGAGAGTACGAGCAGTACTTC
TRBJ2-1	-	TRBD2	TRBV5-1	CASSLDGSGLAAYNGQFF	TGCGCCAGCAGCTTGGACGGCTCGGGACTAGCGGCCTACAATGGGCAGTTCTTC